This record covers a single TCR beta chain. The data belong to a study of Ad26.COV2.S vaccination and SARS-CoV-2 variants. Looking at the study overall: Ad26.COV2.S shots went into the muscle once or twice, 56 days apart.

Noted treatment: some 20 received Ad26.COV2.S at low or high dose, single or two shots; 5 received placebo; per-sample allocation not given. Sampling took place 63 days after the first vaccine or placebo injection. The germline V gene has CDR1 KGHDR and CDR2 SFDVKD. V was clipped by 8 bases and J by 5 bases; unmatched bases: 1. The CDR3 is 13 residues long. Profiling relied on immunoSEQ multiplex PCR, and the TCRdb table lists in-frame clones only, not all of them. The data contain about 480,000 clones, around 88% of them seen just once; the ten biggest clones take up around 13%. V gene TRBV24-1 combines with J gene TRBJ2-2; TRBD1 matches 10 bases. The material was peripheral blood, obtained in a trial of Ad26.COV2.S vaccine versus placebo. The origin of this receptor is a person aged 18 to 59 who received the Ad26.COV2.S COVID-19 vaccine or a placebo. The CDR3 sequence: CATKDRGTGELFF. The CDR3 nucleotides are TGTGCCACCAAGGACAGGGGGACCGGGGAGCTGTTTTTT.